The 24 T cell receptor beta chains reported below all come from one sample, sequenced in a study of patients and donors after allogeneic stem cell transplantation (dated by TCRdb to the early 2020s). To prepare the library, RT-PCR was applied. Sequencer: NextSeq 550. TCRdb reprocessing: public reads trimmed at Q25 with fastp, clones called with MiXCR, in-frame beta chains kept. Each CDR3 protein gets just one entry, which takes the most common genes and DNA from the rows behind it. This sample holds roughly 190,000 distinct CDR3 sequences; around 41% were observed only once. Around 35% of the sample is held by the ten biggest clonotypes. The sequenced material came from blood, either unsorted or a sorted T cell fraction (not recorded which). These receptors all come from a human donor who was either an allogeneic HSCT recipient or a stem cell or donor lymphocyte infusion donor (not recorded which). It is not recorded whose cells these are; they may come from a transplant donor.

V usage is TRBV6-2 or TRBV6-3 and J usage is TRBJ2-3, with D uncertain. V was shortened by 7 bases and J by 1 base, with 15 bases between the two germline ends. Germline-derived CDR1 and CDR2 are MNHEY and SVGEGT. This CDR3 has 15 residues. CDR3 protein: CASTDSGRRTDTQYF. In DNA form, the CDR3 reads TGTGCCAGCACAGACTCGGGCCGCCGCACAGATACGCAGTATTTT.

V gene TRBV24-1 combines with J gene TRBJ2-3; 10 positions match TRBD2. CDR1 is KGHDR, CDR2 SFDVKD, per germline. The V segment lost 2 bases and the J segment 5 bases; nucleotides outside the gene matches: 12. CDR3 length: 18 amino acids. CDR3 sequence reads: CATSDWPQTSGFGDTQYF. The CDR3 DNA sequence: TGTGCCACCAGTGATTGGCCCCAGACTAGCGGGTTTGGAGATACGCAGTATTTT.

Written as DNA, the CDR3 is TGTGCCAGCAGTCGCTGGAACGAGCAGTACTTC. Amino acid sequence: CASSRWNEQYF. The gene calls are TRBV28 and TRBJ2-7; D is unclear. Trimming removed 5 bases from V and 5 bases from J, with 7 bases in between. This CDR3 is 11 amino acids long. CDR1 and CDR2 from the germline V gene are MDHEN and SYDVKM.

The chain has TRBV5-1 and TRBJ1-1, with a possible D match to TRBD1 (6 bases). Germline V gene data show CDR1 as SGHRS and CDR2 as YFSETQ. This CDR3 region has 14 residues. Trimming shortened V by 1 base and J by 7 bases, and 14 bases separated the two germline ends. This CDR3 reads CASSLLTGRNEAFF. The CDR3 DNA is TGCGCCAGCAGCTTGCTTACAGGGAGGAATGAAGCTTTCTTT.

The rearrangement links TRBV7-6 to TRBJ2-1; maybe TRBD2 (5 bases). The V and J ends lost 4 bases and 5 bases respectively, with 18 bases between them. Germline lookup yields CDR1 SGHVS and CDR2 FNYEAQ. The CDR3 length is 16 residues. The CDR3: CASSSSATSLHNEQFF. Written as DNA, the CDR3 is TGTGCCAGCAGCTCGTCGGCCACTAGTTTACACAATGAGCAGTTCTTC.

In nucleotides, the CDR3 is TGTGCCACCAGCACCGAGGTATGGGACAGGGACCACAATGAGCAGTTCTTC. Protein: CATSTEVWDRDHNEQFF. This rearrangement joins TRBV15 to TRBJ2-1; TRBD1 aligns across 9 bases. Germline lookup yields CDR1 LNHNV and CDR2 YYDKDF (reference sequence). After removal of 4 bases from V and 5 bases from J, the junction contained 12 bases not matched to a gene. The CDR3 covers 17 residues.

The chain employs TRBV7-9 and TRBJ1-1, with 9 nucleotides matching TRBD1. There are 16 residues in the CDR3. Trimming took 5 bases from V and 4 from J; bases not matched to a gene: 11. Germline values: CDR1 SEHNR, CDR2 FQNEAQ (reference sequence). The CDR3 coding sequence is TGTGCCAGCAGCCCCCCTGAGACAGGGGGGGCCACTGAAGCTTTCTTT. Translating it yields CASSPPETGGATEAFF.

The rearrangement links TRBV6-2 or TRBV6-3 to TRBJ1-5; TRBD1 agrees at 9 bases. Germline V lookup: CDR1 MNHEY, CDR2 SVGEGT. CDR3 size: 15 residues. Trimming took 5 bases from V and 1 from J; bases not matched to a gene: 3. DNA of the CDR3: TGTGCCAGCAGTGACACAGGGGGCAGCAATCAGCCCCAGCATTTT. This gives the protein CASSDTGGSNQPQHF.

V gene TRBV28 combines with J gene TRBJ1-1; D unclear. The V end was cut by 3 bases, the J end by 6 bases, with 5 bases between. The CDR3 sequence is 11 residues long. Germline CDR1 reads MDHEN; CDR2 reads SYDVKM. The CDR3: CASSFDAEAFF. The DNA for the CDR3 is TGTGCCAGCAGTTTTGATGCTGAAGCTTTCTTT.

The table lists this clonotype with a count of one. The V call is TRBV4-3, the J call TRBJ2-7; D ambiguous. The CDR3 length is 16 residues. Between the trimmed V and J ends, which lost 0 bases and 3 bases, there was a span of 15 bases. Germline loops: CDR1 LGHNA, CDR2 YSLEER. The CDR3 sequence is CASSQDWWNGFYEQYF. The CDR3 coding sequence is TGCGCCAGCAGCCAAGATTGGTGGAACGGCTTCTACGAGCAGTACTTC.

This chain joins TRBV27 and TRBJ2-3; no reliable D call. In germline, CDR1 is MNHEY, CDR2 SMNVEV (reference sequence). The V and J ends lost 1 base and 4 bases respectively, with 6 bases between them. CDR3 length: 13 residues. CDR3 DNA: TGTGCCAGCAGTTTATATACGCCAGATACGCAGTATTTT. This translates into CASSLYTPDTQYF.

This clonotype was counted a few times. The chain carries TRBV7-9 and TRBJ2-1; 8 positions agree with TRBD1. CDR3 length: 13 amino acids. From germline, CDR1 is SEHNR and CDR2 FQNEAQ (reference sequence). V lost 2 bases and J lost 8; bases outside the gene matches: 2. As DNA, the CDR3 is TGTGCCAGCAGCTTACAGGGACAGGATGAGCAGTTCTTC. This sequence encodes CASSLQGQDEQFF.

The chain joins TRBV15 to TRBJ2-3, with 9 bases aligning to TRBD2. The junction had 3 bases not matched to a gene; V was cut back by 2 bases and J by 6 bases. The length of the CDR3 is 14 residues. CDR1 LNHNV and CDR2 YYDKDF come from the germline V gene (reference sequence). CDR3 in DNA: TGTGCCACCAGCAGATCCGGGACTAGCGATACGCAGTATTTT. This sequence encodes CATSRSGTSDTQYF.

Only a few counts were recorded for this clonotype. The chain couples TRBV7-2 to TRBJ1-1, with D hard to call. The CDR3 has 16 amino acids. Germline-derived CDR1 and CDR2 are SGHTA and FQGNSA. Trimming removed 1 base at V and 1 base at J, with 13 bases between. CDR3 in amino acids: CASSLVPTSGNTEAFF. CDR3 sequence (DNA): TGTGCCAGCAGCTTAGTTCCAACGTCGGGGAACACTGAAGCTTTCTTT.

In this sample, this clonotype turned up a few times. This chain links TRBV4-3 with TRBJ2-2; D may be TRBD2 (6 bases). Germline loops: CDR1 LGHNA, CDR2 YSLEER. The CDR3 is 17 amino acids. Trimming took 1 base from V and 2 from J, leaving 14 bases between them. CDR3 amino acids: CASSQALGGGNTGELFF. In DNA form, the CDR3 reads TGCGCCAGCAGCCAAGCTCTGGGGGGAGGTAACACCGGGGAGCTGTTTTTT.

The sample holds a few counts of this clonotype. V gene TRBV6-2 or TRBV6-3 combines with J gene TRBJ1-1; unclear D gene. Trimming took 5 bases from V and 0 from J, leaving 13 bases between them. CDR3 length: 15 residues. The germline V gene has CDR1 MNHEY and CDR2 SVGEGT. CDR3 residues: CASSRLTTVNTEAFF. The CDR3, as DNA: TGTGCCAGCAGTCGTCTGACGACCGTGAACACTGAAGCTTTCTTT.

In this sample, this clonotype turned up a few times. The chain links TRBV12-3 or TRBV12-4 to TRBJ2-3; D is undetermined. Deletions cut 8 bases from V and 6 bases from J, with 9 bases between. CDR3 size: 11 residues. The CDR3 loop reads CASSVSDTQYF. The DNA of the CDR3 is TGTGCCAGCTCAGTTTCTGATACGCAGTATTTT.

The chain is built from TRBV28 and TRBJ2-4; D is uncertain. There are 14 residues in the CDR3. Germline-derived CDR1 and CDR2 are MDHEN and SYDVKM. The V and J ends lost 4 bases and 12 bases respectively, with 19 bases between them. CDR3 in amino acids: CASSSPVVRIHQYF. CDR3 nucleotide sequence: TGTGCCAGCAGTTCCCCCGTTGTGAGGATCCATCAGTACTTC.

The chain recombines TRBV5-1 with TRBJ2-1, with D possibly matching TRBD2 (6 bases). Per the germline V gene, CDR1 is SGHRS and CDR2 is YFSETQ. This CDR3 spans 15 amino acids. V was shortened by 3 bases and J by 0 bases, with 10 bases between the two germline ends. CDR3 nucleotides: TGCGCCAGCAGCTCGGCGGGGAGCTCCTACAATGAGCAGTTCTTC. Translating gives CASSSAGSSYNEQFF. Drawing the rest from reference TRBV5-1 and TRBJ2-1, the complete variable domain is KAGVTQTPRYLIKTRGQQVTLSCSPISGHRSVSWYQQTPGQGLQFLFEYFSETQRNKGNFPGRFSGRQFSNSRSEMNVSTLELGDSALYLCASSSAGSSYNEQFFGPGTRLTVL.

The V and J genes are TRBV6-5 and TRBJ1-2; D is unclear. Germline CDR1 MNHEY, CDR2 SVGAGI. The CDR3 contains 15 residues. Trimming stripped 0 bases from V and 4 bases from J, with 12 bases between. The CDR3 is CASSYSPIPSYGYTF. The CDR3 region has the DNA TGTGCCAGCAGTTACTCTCCCATACCCTCCTATGGCTACACCTTC.

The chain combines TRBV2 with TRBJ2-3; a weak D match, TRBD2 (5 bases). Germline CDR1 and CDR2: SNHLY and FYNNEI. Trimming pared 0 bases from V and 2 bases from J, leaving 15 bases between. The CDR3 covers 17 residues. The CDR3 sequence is CASSEAAGGGSTDTQYF. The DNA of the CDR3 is TGTGCCAGCAGTGAAGCCGCTGGCGGCGGGTCCACAGATACGCAGTATTTT.

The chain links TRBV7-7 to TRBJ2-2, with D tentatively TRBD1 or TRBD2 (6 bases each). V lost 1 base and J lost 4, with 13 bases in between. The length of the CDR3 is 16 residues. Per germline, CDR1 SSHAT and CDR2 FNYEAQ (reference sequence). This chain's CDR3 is CASSLDGGLGTGELFF. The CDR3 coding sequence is TGTGCCAGCAGCTTAGATGGGGGGCTCGGCACCGGGGAGCTGTTTTTT.

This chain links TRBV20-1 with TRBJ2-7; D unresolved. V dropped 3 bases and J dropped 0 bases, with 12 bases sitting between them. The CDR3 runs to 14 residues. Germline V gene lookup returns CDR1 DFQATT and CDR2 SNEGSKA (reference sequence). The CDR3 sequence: CSASRAPSSYEQYF. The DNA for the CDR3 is TGCAGTGCTAGCAGAGCGCCGAGCTCCTACGAGCAGTACTTC.

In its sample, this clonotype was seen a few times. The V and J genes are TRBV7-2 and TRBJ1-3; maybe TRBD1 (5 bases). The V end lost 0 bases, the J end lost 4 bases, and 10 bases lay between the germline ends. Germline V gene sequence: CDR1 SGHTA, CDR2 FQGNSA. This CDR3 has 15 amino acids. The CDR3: CASSLAVREGNTIYF. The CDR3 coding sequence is TGTGCCAGCAGCTTAGCGGTCAGGGAAGGAAACACCATATATTTT.